This T cell receptor beta chain was profiled in a study of cytomegalovirus exposure and HLA in healthy donors. Study details: In an earlier analysis, 90 million to 130 million unique TCR beta sequences were found from 200 million or so T cells.

The PCR used 60 Vbeta and 13 Jbeta primers. Method: immunoSEQ multiplex PCR; TCRdb's copy keeps in-frame clones and lacks some. The profile shows roughly 130,000 clones, just over 65% of them singletons. CDR1 and CDR2 from the germline V gene are SGHTA and FQGNSA. The CDR3 consists of 14 residues. The V end was cut by 4 bases, the J end by 1 base, with 10 bases between. The sample comprised PBMCs. The chain employs TRBV7-2 and TRBJ1-1; D is uncertain. This sequence originates from a woman aged 60 to 75 in good health and CMV-seronegative. In DNA, the CDR3 is TGTGCCAGCAGCTCCCTGGCCGAGAACACTGAAGCTTTCTTT. Translated: CASSSLAENTEAFF. The variable domain in full, completed from reference TRBV7-2 and TRBJ1-1, reads GAGVSQSPSNKVTEKGKDVELRCDPISGHTALYWYRQSLGQGLEFLIYFQGNSAPDKSGLPSDRFSAERTGGSVSTLTIQRTQQEDSAVYLCASSSLAENTEAFFGQGTRLTVV.